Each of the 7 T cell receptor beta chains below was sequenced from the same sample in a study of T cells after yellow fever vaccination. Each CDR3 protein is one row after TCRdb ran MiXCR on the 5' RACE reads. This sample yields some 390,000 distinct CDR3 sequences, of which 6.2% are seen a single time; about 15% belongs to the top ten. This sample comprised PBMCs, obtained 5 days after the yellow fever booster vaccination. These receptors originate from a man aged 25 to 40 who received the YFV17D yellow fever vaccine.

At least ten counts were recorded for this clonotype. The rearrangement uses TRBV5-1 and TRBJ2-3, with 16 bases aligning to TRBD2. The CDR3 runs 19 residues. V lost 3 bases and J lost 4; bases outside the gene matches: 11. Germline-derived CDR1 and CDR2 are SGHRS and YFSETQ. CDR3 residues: CASSSGLAGGPSSPDTQYF. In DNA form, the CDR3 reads TGCGCCAGCAGCTCGGGACTAGCGGGAGGGCCGAGTAGCCCAGATACGCAGTATTTT.

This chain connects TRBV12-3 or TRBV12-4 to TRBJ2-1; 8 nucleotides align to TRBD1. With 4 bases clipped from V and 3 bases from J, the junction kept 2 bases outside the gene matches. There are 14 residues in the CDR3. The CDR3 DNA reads TGTGCCAGCAGTTGGACAGGGAGCTACAATGAGCAGTTCTTC. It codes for CASSWTGSYNEQFF.

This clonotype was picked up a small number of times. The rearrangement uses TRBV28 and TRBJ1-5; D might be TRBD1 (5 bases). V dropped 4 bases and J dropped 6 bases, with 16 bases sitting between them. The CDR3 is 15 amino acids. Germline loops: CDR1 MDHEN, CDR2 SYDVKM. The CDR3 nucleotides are TGTGCCAGCAGTTGGCGTCGAGTTGGGGGTCAGCCCCAGCATTTT. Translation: CASSWRRVGGQPQHF.

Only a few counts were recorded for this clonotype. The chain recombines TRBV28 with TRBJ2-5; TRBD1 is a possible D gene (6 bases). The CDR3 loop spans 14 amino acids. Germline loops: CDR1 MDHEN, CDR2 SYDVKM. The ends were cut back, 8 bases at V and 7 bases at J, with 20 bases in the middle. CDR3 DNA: TGTGCCAGCCTCGGACAGAAACCCCTGAGGACCCAGTACTTC. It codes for CASLGQKPLRTQYF.

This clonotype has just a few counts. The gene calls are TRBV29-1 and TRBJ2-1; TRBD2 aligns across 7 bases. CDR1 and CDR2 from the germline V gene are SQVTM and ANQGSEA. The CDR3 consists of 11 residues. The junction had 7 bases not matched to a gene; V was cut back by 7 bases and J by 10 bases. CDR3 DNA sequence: TGCAGCGCCCTGCGGGGGAGGGAGCAGTTCTTC. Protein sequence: CSALRGREQFF.

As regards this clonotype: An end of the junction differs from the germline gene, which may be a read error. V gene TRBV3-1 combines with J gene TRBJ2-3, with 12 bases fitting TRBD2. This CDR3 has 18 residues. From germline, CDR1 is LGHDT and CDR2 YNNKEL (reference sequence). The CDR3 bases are TGTGCCTGCAGGCAACGAGGACTAGCGGGGACTAGCACAGATACGCAGTATTTT. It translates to CACRQRGLAGTSTDTQYF.

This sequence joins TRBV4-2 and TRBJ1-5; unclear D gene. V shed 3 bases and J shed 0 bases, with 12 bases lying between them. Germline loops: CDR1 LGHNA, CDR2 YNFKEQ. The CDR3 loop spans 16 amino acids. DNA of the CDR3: TGTGCCAGCAGCCACCTCTGGAGCAATAGCAATCAGCCCCAGCATTTT. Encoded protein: CASSHLWSNSNQPQHF.